Listed here are 27 T cell receptor beta chains from one sample, sequenced in a study of T-cell reconstitution after alpha-beta-depleted transplantation in children. Preparation of the TCRbeta library was carried out with unique molecular identifiers. TCRdb fed the PCR reads into MiXCR, producing one record per CDR3 protein. The sample includes hundreds of thousands of distinct CDR3 sequences, about 10% of them seen just once. The specimen was PBMCs, collected before TCRalphabeta/CD19-depleted stem cell transplant. These receptors all come from a child aged 2 to 10 with inherited bone marrow failure, due to receive a stem cell transplant.

This chain connects TRBV19 to TRBJ1-5; 8 bases line up with TRBD1. The CDR3 runs to 13 residues. V trimming: 4 bases; J trimming: 6 bases; junction bases outside the gene matches: 2. The V gene's germline CDR1 is LNHDA and CDR2 SQIVND (reference sequence). The CDR3 protein is CASSKTGAQPQHF. The CDR3 nucleotides read TGTGCCAGTAGTAAGACAGGGGCTCAGCCCCAGCATTTT.

This clonotype was detected many times. The chain couples TRBV28 to TRBJ1-4; D not resolved. The germline gives CDR1 MDHEN, CDR2 SYDVKM. V dropped 3 bases and J dropped 0 bases, with 8 bases sitting between them. The CDR3 is made up of 15 amino acids. This CDR3 reads CASSLYRATNEKLFF. CDR3 sequence (DNA): TGTGCCAGCAGTTTGTACAGAGCAACTAATGAAAAACTGTTTTTT.

In this sample, this clonotype turned up many times. The CDR3 DNA reads TGCAGTGCTAGAGTAGGGGTATCGGGACTAGCGGGAGGGAGACCTTTCAATGAGCAGTTCTTC. It yields the protein CSARVGVSGLAGGRPFNEQFF. The V call is TRBV20-1, the J call TRBJ2-1, with 16 nucleotides matching TRBD2. Germline V gene lookup returns CDR1 DFQATT and CDR2 SNEGSKA (reference sequence). The CDR3 has 21 amino acids. V was pared by 1 base and J by 6 bases, with 18 bases of the junction left unmatched.

In its sample, this clonotype was seen many times. The rearrangement links TRBV29-1 to TRBJ1-4, with a tentative D call TRBD1 (5 bases). The CDR3 runs 15 residues. V was clipped by 0 bases and J by 7 bases, with 15 bases between them. CDR1 and CDR2 (germline): SQVTM, ANQGSEA. CDR3 coding DNA: TGCAGCGTTGAAGATGGGGCCACCTCGGGTGAAAAACTGTTTTTT. Translated, it gives CSVEDGATSGEKLFF.

This clonotype was recorded at least ten times. This chain links TRBV5-1 with TRBJ2-2; 11 bases map to TRBD2. The junction had 2 bases not matched to a gene; V was cut back by 0 bases and J by 1 base. CDR1 and CDR2 from the germline V gene are SGHRS and YFSETQ. The CDR3 is 17 amino acids. The CDR3 loop is CASSLGTSGLNTGELFF. CDR3 DNA sequence: TGCGCCAGCAGCTTGGGGACTAGCGGGCTGAACACCGGGGAGCTGTTTTTT.

This clonotype was detected many times. V is TRBV21-1 and J is TRBJ2-7; the D call of TRBD2 is as the table states it, not checked on the DNA. TRBV21-1 represents a pseudogene. The CDR3 is 14 amino acids. The CDR3 sequence is CASSLKLAGEEQYF. Written as DNA, the CDR3 is TGTGCCAGCAGCCTAAAACTAGCGGGAGAAGAGCAGTACTTC.

About this clonotype: A much larger clone differs by one base, so this may be a read error. The rearrangement uses TRBV7-9 and TRBJ2-5; no reliable D call. Trimming shortened V by 3 bases and J by 3 bases, and 8 bases separated the two germline ends. The CDR3 covers 13 residues. The germline V gene encodes CDR1 SEHNR and CDR2 FQNEAQ (reference sequence). CDR3 amino acids: CASSFAEKETQYF. CDR3 DNA sequence: TGTGCCAGCAGCTTTGCGGAAAAAGAGACCCAGTACTTC.

This clonotype showed up just a few times. This sequence joins TRBV7-9 and TRBJ2-1; TRBD2 is a possible D gene (6 bases). Trimming took off 5 bases at V and 5 bases at J, with 10 bases between the two ends. CDR1 SEHNR and CDR2 FQNEAQ come from the germline V gene (reference sequence). The CDR3 runs 13 residues. The CDR3 reads CASSAGLNNEQFF. The DNA for the CDR3 is TGTGCCAGCAGCGCGGGACTTAACAATGAGCAGTTCTTC.

This clonotype was recorded many times. The rearrangement joins TRBV6-1 to TRBJ1-2; D gene ambiguous. CDR1 is MNHNS, CDR2 SASEGT, per germline. CDR3 size: 13 residues. Trimming took off 4 bases at V and 3 bases at J, with 9 bases between the two ends. CDR3 loop: CASSGAGDYGYTF. CDR3 DNA sequence: TGTGCCAGCAGTGGCGCGGGAGACTATGGCTACACCTTC.

This clonotype showed up just a few times. This rearrangement joins TRBV12-3 or TRBV12-4 to TRBJ1-4; the D is unclear. Trimming took off 4 bases at V and 7 bases at J, with 4 bases between the two ends. The CDR3 is made up of 11 amino acids. In DNA, the CDR3 is TGTGCCAGCAGTTCGGCTGAAAAACTGTTTTTT. Its translation: CASSSAEKLFF.

This clonotype was seen repeatedly, ten times or more. This rearrangement joins TRBV7-9 to TRBJ1-1; D possibly corresponds to TRBD1 (5 bases). This CDR3 spans 15 amino acids. V was shortened by 3 bases and J by 1 base, with 12 bases between the two germline ends. Germline loops: CDR1 SEHNR, CDR2 FQNEAQ (reference sequence). The CDR3: CASSFVPGENTEAFF. In DNA form, the CDR3 reads TGTGCCAGCAGCTTTGTACCGGGGGAGAACACTGAAGCTTTCTTT.

This clonotype was observed at least ten times. This chain links TRBV20-1 with TRBJ1-1, with D tentatively TRBD1 (6 bases). CDR1 is DFQATT, CDR2 SNEGSKA, per germline (reference sequence). The CDR3 extends over 15 amino acids. Here the CDR3 reads CRRGALTSMNTEAFF. The CDR3 coding sequence is TGCAGGAGGGGGGCCCTCACCTCTATGAACACTGAAGCTTTCTTT.

This clonotype was picked up many times. The chain links TRBV12-3 or TRBV12-4 to TRBJ1-2, with TRBD1 matching 7 bases. This CDR3 spans 15 amino acids. With 8 bases clipped from V and 1 base from J, the junction kept 10 bases outside the gene matches. In nucleotides, the CDR3 is TGTGCCAGCCTATCCAGGCAGGGGGTTAACTATGGCTACACCTTC. Its translation is CASLSRQGVNYGYTF.

In its sample, this clonotype was seen many times. The J gene is TRBJ2-5, the V gene TRBV12-3 or TRBV12-4; D unresolved. The CDR3 contains 13 residues. V was pared by 1 base and J by 1 base, with 4 bases between. The CDR3, as DNA: TGTGCCAGCAGTTTAGGCAGCCAAGAGACCCAGTACTTC. Its protein product is CASSLGSQETQYF.

The chain links TRBV7-9 to TRBJ2-5; D remains ambiguous. CDR1 is SEHNR, CDR2 FQNEAQ, per germline (reference sequence). The CDR3 has 16 residues. Trimming pared 5 bases from V and 2 bases from J, leaving 18 bases between. The CDR3 sequence is CASSPGSLGQQETQYF. Here the CDR3 DNA reads TGTGCCAGCAGCCCGGGCAGCCTCGGGCAGCAAGAGACCCAGTACTTC.

This clonotype has at least ten counts. V is TRBV4-1 and J is TRBJ2-1; TRBD2 matches at 10 bases. The V gene's germline CDR1 is MGHRA and CDR2 YSYEKL. This CDR3 comprises 14 residues. With V trimmed by 3 bases and J by 10 bases, 6 bases remained unmatched. CDR3 sequence (DNA): TGCGCCAGCAGCCAGGATCTAGCGGGAGAGGAGCAGTTCTTC. Its protein product is CASSQDLAGEEQFF.

This clonotype has more than one count but fewer than ten. The chain carries TRBV6-1 and TRBJ2-3; 9 bases match TRBD2. Unmatched junction bases numbered 3, after V lost 7 bases and J lost 1 base. Germline assignment: CDR1 MNHNS and CDR2 SASEGT. This CDR3 has 14 amino acids. The CDR3 DNA reads TGTGCCAGCATAGCGGGGGCTGGCACAGATACGCAGTATTTT. Protein: CASIAGAGTDTQYF.

This clonotype was counted many times. A read error may account for a junction end that differs from germline. The chain couples TRBV4-2 to TRBJ1-1; D is perhaps TRBD1 (5 bases). The CDR3 has 15 amino acids. Germline values: CDR1 LGHNA, CDR2 YNFKEQ. The CDR3 DNA sequence: TGTGCCAGCAGCCCCGAGAACAGGAGGAGCACTGAAGCCTTCTTT. This encodes CASSPENRRSTEAFF.

This clonotype was counted only a few times. The chain's CDR3 is CASSFDPSTEQYF. CDR3 coding DNA: TGTGCCAGCAGTTTCGACCCCTCGACCGAGCAGTACTTC. V and J are TRBV27 and TRBJ2-7; D gene ambiguous. Trimming removed 3 bases at V and 6 bases at J, with 12 bases between. The CDR3 consists of 13 residues. Per the germline V gene, CDR1 is MNHEY and CDR2 is SMNVEV (reference sequence).

Only a few counts were recorded for this clonotype. Here the CDR3 DNA reads TGCAGCGTTGAGGACATCTCCACAGATACGCAGTATTTT. This encodes CSVEDISTDTQYF. The chain uses TRBV29-1 and TRBJ2-3; D may be TRBD1 (5 bases). V gave up 3 bases and J gave up 2 bases, with 9 bases separating them. Germline V lookup: CDR1 SQVTM, CDR2 ANQGSEA. The CDR3 runs 13 residues.

The chain employs TRBV4-3 and TRBJ2-3; no clear D. Germline-derived CDR1 and CDR2 are LGHNA and YSLEER. The length of the CDR3 is 15 residues. The V and J ends lost 0 bases and 3 bases respectively, with 10 bases between them. DNA of the CDR3: TGCGCCAGCAGCCAAGATTACGGAGAAACAGATACGCAGTATTTT. The encoded protein is CASSQDYGETDTQYF.

The sample holds many counts of this clonotype. A read error may produce the germline difference seen at one junction end. The V gene is TRBV7-7, the J gene TRBJ2-5; TRBD2 might be the D (5 bases). CDR3 length: 13 amino acids. Germline values: CDR1 SSHAT, CDR2 FNYEAQ (reference sequence). The CDR3 loop is CASSQLDRETQYF. CDR3 nucleotide sequence: TGTGCTAGCAGTCAACTAGATCGAGAGACCCAGTACTTC. The full variable domain, rest sourced from reference TRBV7-7 and TRBJ2-5, is GAGVSQSPRYKVTKRGQDVTLRCDPISSHATLYWYQQALGQGPEFLTYFNYEAQPDKSGLPSDRFSAERPEGSISTLTIQRTEQRDSAMYRCASSQLDRETQYFGPGTRLLVL.

This clonotype was counted a few times. The V gene is TRBV27, the J gene TRBJ2-7; D gene unclear. V was trimmed by 4 bases and J by 6 bases, leaving 13 bases between them. CDR1 and CDR2 from the germline V gene are MNHEY and SMNVEV (reference sequence). The CDR3 covers 13 residues. As DNA, the CDR3 is TGTGCCAGCAGTTACCTGCCCCGAGCCGAGCAGTACTTC. This encodes CASSYLPRAEQYF.

For this clonotype: A much larger clone differs from this one at a single base, so this may be a read error. The chain joins TRBV5-1 to TRBJ2-7, with D perhaps given as TRBD1 or TRBD2 (6 bases each). V gave up 5 bases and J gave up 2 bases, with 23 bases separating them. The length of the CDR3 is 17 residues. Germline V gene lookup returns CDR1 SGHRS and CDR2 YFSETQ. CDR3 region: CASSIDFTGASTYEQYF. Here the CDR3 DNA reads TGCGCCAGCAGTATCGACTTCACGGGGGCGTCTACCTACGAGCAGTACTTC.

This clonotype was observed at least ten times. The chain employs TRBV2 and TRBJ2-1, with a weak D call TRBD2 (6 bases). CDR1 and CDR2 from the germline V gene are SNHLY and FYNNEI. V shed 3 bases and J shed 7 bases, with 16 bases lying between them. The CDR3 extends over 15 amino acids. The CDR3 loop is CASSDYTSTRNEQFF. DNA of the CDR3: TGTGCCAGCAGTGATTACACTAGCACAAGGAATGAGCAGTTCTTC.

The chain's CDR3 is CASRVWGGTLHF. The CDR3 region has the DNA TGTGCCAGCAGAGTTTGGGGCGGAACCCTCCACTTT. The chain is built from TRBV13 and TRBJ1-6; D possibly corresponds to TRBD1 (5 bases). V was shortened by 6 bases and J by 14 bases, with 14 bases between the two germline ends. CDR1 and CDR2 from the germline V gene are PRHDT and FYEKMQ (reference sequence). There are 12 residues in the CDR3.

In this sample, this clonotype turned up many times. This sequence joins TRBV3-1 and TRBJ2-1; D ambiguous. Germline CDR1 and CDR2: LGHDT and YNNKEL (reference sequence). There are 14 residues in the CDR3. V shed 0 bases and J shed 3 bases, with 6 bases lying between them. In DNA, the CDR3 is TGTGCCAGCAGCCAAGATGCGTACTACAATGAGCAGTTCTTC. Amino acids: CASSQDAYYNEQFF.